These 22 T cell receptor beta chains share one sample of origin, sequenced in a study of cytomegalovirus exposure and HLA in healthy donors. PCR used 60 Vbeta primers and 13 Jbeta primers. Assay: immunoSEQ multiplex PCR; the TCRdb copy retains only in-frame clones and omits some. The sample gives approximately 140,000 clones, around 79% of which show up once; roughly 2.8% is in the top ten. Source material: PBMCs. These receptors came from a male donor in good health and CMV-seronegative.

The chain carries TRBV7-6 and TRBJ2-3; 7 positions match TRBD2. V trimming: 6 bases; J trimming: 2 bases; junction bases outside the gene matches: 11. The CDR3 consists of 16 residues. CDR1 is SGHVS and CDR2 is FNYEAQ in the germline V gene. The CDR3 sequence: CASRPPPGGHTDTQYF. Here the CDR3 DNA reads TGTGCCAGCAGACCCCCTCCGGGGGGTCACACAGATACGCAGTATTTT. Variable domain in full (rest from reference TRBV7-6 and TRBJ2-3): GAGVSQSPRYKVTKRGQDVALRCDPISGHVSLYWYRQALGQGPEFLTYFNYEAQQDKSGLPNDRFSAERPEGSISTLTIQRTEQRDSAMYRCASRPPPGGHTDTQYFGPGTRLTVL.

V is TRBV2 and J is TRBJ1-3; possible D gene TRBD1, 5 bases. The germline V gene encodes CDR1 SNHLY and CDR2 FYNNEI. The CDR3 extends over 16 amino acids. The V end was cut by 3 bases, the J end by 4 bases, with 16 bases between. The chain's CDR3 is CASSDFIRAVGNTIYF. CDR3 in DNA: TGTGCCAGCAGTGATTTCATCAGGGCTGTGGGAAACACCATATATTTT.

This clone was detected once. The CDR3 spells CASSQAPVGTDTQYF. The CDR3 DNA follows: TGCGCCAGCAGCCAAGCCCCAGTGGGCACAGATACGCAGTATTTT. The rearrangement joins TRBV4-1 to TRBJ2-3; D call uncertain. V dropped 1 base and J dropped 1 base, with 9 bases sitting between them. This CDR3 comprises 15 residues. Per the germline V gene, CDR1 is MGHRA and CDR2 is YSYEKL.

This clone was counted once. This chain links TRBV12-5 with TRBJ2-1, with TRBD1 matching over 9 bases. V dropped 6 bases and J dropped 3; count of bases not matched to a gene: 6. The CDR3 spans 15 residues. Germline CDR1 reads LGHNT; CDR2 reads FRNRAP. CDR3 amino acids: CASGRQGELYNEQFF. The CDR3 DNA follows: TGTGCTAGTGGAAGACAGGGGGAACTCTACAATGAGCAGTTCTTC.

The genes are TRBV19 and TRBJ2-7; 7 bases map to TRBD2. The trim removed 4 bases at V and 4 bases at J, leaving 4 bases unmatched. Germline assignment: CDR1 LNHDA and CDR2 SQIVND (reference sequence). This CDR3 has 13 amino acids. CDR3 residues: CASSTQGGYEQYF. CDR3 DNA sequence: TGTGCCAGTAGTACCCAGGGAGGGTACGAGCAGTACTTC.

The chain combines TRBV6-5 with TRBJ2-1; 7 positions agree with TRBD1. Losses at the gene ends were 2 bases for V and 3 bases for J; bases not matched to a gene: 4. This CDR3 has 15 residues. Germline V CDR1 and CDR2: MNHEY, SVGAGI. The DNA of the CDR3 is TGTGCCAGCAGTTACGACAGGGTTCTCTACAATGAGCAGTTCTTC. Protein: CASSYDRVLYNEQFF.

The genes are TRBV19 and TRBJ1-5, with D unresolved. This CDR3 is built from 15 residues. Trimming removed 2 bases at V and 2 bases at J, with 10 bases between. In germline, CDR1 is LNHDA, CDR2 SQIVND (reference sequence). For the CDR3, the DNA is TGTGCCAGTAGTATAACGGAGGTGGGCAATCAGCCCCAGCATTTT. This gives the protein CASSITEVGNQPQHF.

The gene calls are TRBV7-9 and TRBJ2-1; the match to TRBD2 covers 7 bases. The J segment lost 0 bases and the V segment lost 2 bases, leaving 4 bases of the junction unmatched. The CDR3 runs 16 residues. CDR1 SEHNR and CDR2 FQNEAQ come from the germline V gene (reference sequence). The CDR3 loop reads CASSLLRGSSYNEQFF. The CDR3 DNA follows: TGTGCCAGCAGCTTATTGCGGGGGAGCTCCTACAATGAGCAGTTCTTC.

The J gene is TRBJ2-7, the V gene TRBV7-3, with D maybe TRBD1 (5 bases). Looked up from germline, CDR1 is SGHTA and CDR2 is FQGTGA. This CDR3 comprises 14 residues. The V end was cut by 5 bases, the J end by 3 bases, with 14 bases between. The CDR3, as DNA: TGTGCCAGCAGCATCCCAGGGCTTAACTACGAGCAGTACTTC. Protein product: CASSIPGLNYEQYF.

This chain uses TRBV15 with TRBJ2-2, with D possibly TRBD2 on 5 matching bases. Germline V gene sequence: CDR1 LNHNV, CDR2 YYDKDF (reference sequence). The germline V and J ends were trimmed by 1 base and 1 base, with 13 bases remaining between them. This CDR3 is built from 17 residues. CDR3 region: CATSRVRGSENTGELFF. DNA for the CDR3: TGTGCCACCAGCAGAGTCCGCGGTAGCGAGAACACCGGGGAGCTGTTTTTT.

The chain joins TRBV5-4 to TRBJ2-7, with a weak D call TRBD1 (6 bases). This CDR3 has 13 amino acids. V lost 2 bases to trimming and J lost 2 bases, with 8 bases between them. Per the germline V gene, CDR1 is SGHNT and CDR2 is YYREEE (reference sequence). The chain's CDR3 is CASSFRDTYEQYF. CDR3 nucleotides: TGTGCCAGCAGCTTCCGGGACACCTACGAGCAGTACTTC.

The chain uses TRBV18 and TRBJ1-5; no firm D call. This CDR3 contains 19 residues. The germline V and J ends were trimmed by 3 bases and 0 bases, with 21 bases remaining between them. Germline CDR1 reads KGHSH; CDR2 reads LQKENI. Written as DNA, the CDR3 is TGTGCCAGCTCACCGTGGAAAAGAGGATTGGCAGATAGCAATCAGCCCCAGCATTTT. Its translation: CASSPWKRGLADSNQPQHF.

V and J are TRBV7-9 and TRBJ2-3; the match to TRBD1 covers 7 bases. The CDR3 is 17 amino acids. After removal of 1 base from V and 0 bases from J, the junction contained 7 bases not matched to a gene. Germline CDR1 reads SEHNR; CDR2 reads FQNEAQ (reference sequence). The CDR3 nucleotides read TGTGCCAGCAGCTTAGGCACAGGGGCCCATAGCACAGATACGCAGTATTTT. Amino acids: CASSLGTGAHSTDTQYF.

V is TRBV10-3 and J is TRBJ1-1; D remains ambiguous. This CDR3 comprises 13 residues. The V end was cut by 5 bases, the J end by 12 bases, with 19 bases between. The germline CDR1 and CDR2 sequences are ENHRY and SYGVKD. The CDR3 DNA reads as TGTGCCATCAGTCCGGAACAGCCCCCCTTTCCTTTCTTT. Protein: CAISPEQPPFPFF.

As to this clone: Other DNA sequences from this sample encode an identical CDR3 as well. The chain employs TRBV5-1 and TRBJ1-2; possible D gene TRBD1, 6 bases. Germline lookup yields CDR1 SGHRS and CDR2 YFSETQ. Trimming took 0 bases from V and 4 from J, leaving 13 bases between them. CDR3 length: 15 residues. The CDR3 loop reads CASSLAGGLGYGYTF. The CDR3 region has the DNA TGCGCCAGCAGCTTGGCCGGGGGGCTCGGCTATGGCTACACCTTC.

The chain has TRBV2 and TRBJ1-3, with D possibly being TRBD1 (6 bases). Germline V gene lookup returns CDR1 SNHLY and CDR2 FYNNEI. The CDR3 runs 14 residues. The V gene lost 7 bases and the J gene lost 0 bases, with 10 bases spanning the gap. The CDR3 here is CASTTGYSGNTIYF. The CDR3, as DNA: TGTGCCAGCACCACAGGGTACTCTGGAAACACCATATATTTT.

The V and J genes are TRBV15 and TRBJ1-1; D perhaps matches TRBD1 (5 bases). Germline V gene data show CDR1 as LNHNV and CDR2 as YYDKDF (reference sequence). With 1 base removed from V and 3 bases from J, the gap between germline ends came to 12 bases. The CDR3 is 15 residues long. CDR3 sequence reads: CATSRVVQGDTEAFF. Here the CDR3 DNA reads TGTGCCACCAGCAGAGTGGTCCAGGGCGACACTGAAGCTTTCTTT.

The rearrangement uses TRBV19 and TRBJ2-5; 8 bases map to TRBD1. J lost 3 bases, V lost 6 bases, and 15 bases had no gene match. The germline gives CDR1 LNHDA, CDR2 SQIVND (reference sequence). The CDR3 loop spans 17 amino acids. The CDR3 coding sequence is TGTGCCAGTAGCAGACCGTTGACAGGGGCCAACGAAGAGACCCAGTACTTC. Residues: CASSRPLTGANEETQYF.

This clone was seen only a few times. The chain uses TRBV27 and TRBJ2-2; 9 bases map to TRBD1. Per germline, CDR1 MNHEY and CDR2 SMNVEV (reference sequence). Unmatched junction bases numbered 2, after V lost 5 bases and J lost 1 base. The CDR3 has 15 residues. The chain's CDR3 is CASSNRGLNTGELFF. The DNA for the CDR3 is TGTGCCAGCAGTAACAGGGGGCTGAACACCGGGGAGCTGTTTTTT.

This clone was detected only a few times. Sequence at one end of the junction differs from germline and may be a read error. The rearrangement joins TRBV5-6 to TRBJ2-1; 12 bases fit TRBD1. The CDR3 covers 13 residues. Germline V CDR1 and CDR2: SGHDT, YYEEEE. CDR3 amino acids: CASSGGQGARRLF. CDR3 bases: TGTGCCAGCAGCGGGGGACAGGGGGCTAGGAGGCTCTTC.

The chain recombines TRBV7-2 with TRBJ2-7; 7 bases map to TRBD1. CDR1 SGHTA and CDR2 FQGNSA come from the germline V gene. The CDR3 totals 15 residues. V lost 2 bases and J lost 0; bases outside the gene matches: 4. In nucleotides, the CDR3 is TGTGCCAGCAGCTTAAGCTCAGGGGGCTCCTACGAGCAGTACTTC. It encodes CASSLSSGGSYEQYF.

This chain joins TRBV5-6 and TRBJ2-4; the D gene is possibly TRBD2 (6 bases). From germline, CDR1 is SGHDT and CDR2 YYEEEE. Trimming removed 4 bases from V and 12 bases from J, with 14 bases in between. This CDR3 is 12 amino acids long. CDR3 sequence reads: CASSPGLSTQYF. CDR3 nucleotide sequence: TGTGCCAGCAGCCCGGGACTCTCGACTCAGTACTTC. Using reference TRBV5-6 and TRBJ2-4 for the parts outside the CDR3, the full variable domain is DAGVTQSPTHLIKTRGQQVTLRCSPKSGHDTVSWYQQALGQGPQFIFQYYEEEERQRGNFPDRFSGHQFPNYSSELNVNALLLGDSALYLCASSPGLSTQYFGAGTRLSVL.